A single sample is the source of the 10 T cell receptor beta chains below, sequenced in a study of blood T cell repertoires in COVID-19. Using immunoSEQ multiplex PCR, the repertoire was profiled, and TCRdb retains in-frame clones only, with some absent. The data show over 35,000 clones, over 60% seen once. Sequencing was performed on peripheral blood. Receptor source: a man in his 60s with active COVID-19.

The chain is built from TRBV6-5 and TRBJ1-6; no firm D call. V gave up 2 bases and J gave up 9 bases, with 8 bases separating them. Per germline, CDR1 MNHEY and CDR2 SVGAGI. The length of the CDR3 is 13 residues. The CDR3 DNA sequence: TGTGCCAGCAGTTACACAGAGGGTTCACCCCTCCACTTT. It is translated as CASSYTEGSPLHF.

This clone was picked up one time. The J gene is TRBJ2-5, the V gene TRBV18, with D maybe TRBD1 (6 bases). CDR3 length: 13 amino acids. V was cut by 4 bases and J by 2 bases, with 8 bases left in between. Germline-derived CDR1 and CDR2 are KGHSH and LQKENI. The CDR3: CASSRDRQETQYF. CDR3 sequence (DNA): TGTGCCAGCTCACGAGACAGGCAAGAGACCCAGTACTTC.

CDR3 nucleotides: TGTGCCAGCAGCGTAGACGACAGACTCATCTATGGCTACACCTTC. It encodes CASSVDDRLIYGYTF. The chain uses TRBV9 and TRBJ1-2, with D perhaps matching TRBD1 (5 bases). This CDR3 spans 15 amino acids. V was cut by 0 bases and J by 4 bases, with 13 bases left in between. Germline V lookup: CDR1 SGDLS, CDR2 YYNGEE. Combining the CDR3 with reference TRBV9 and TRBJ1-2 gives the whole variable domain DSGVTQTPKHLITATGQRVTLRCSPRSGDLSVYWYQQSLDQGLQFLIQYYNGEERAKGNILERFSAQQFPDLHSELNLSSLELGDSALYFCASSVDDRLIYGYTFGSGTRLTVV.

The J gene is TRBJ2-5, the V gene TRBV11-3; 11 nucleotides line up with TRBD2. Germline trimming cut 5 bases from V and 0 bases from J; bases unmatched to any gene: 11. The CDR3 totals 18 residues. The germline V gene has CDR1 SGHNT and CDR2 YENEEA. As DNA, the CDR3 is TGTGCCAGCAGCCAAGAGGCTAGCGGGGGGCCGTACCAAGAGACCCAGTACTTC. Amino acid sequence: CASSQEASGGPYQETQYF.

The chain links TRBV27 to TRBJ1-6; the match to TRBD1 covers 9 bases. CDR1 is MNHEY, CDR2 SMNVEV, per germline (reference sequence). Trimming took 5 bases from V and 9 from J; bases not matched to a gene: 8. CDR3 size: 15 residues. The CDR3 is CASSPPRTGVSPLHF. The DNA for the CDR3 is TGTGCCAGCAGTCCTCCGAGGACAGGGGTTTCACCCCTCCACTTT.

This clone has only one observation. This rearrangement joins TRBV7-9 to TRBJ2-5; D might be TRBD1 (6 bases). CDR3 length: 15 residues. V was cut by 0 bases and J by 5 bases, with 13 bases left in between. CDR1 SEHNR and CDR2 FQNEAQ come from the germline V gene (reference sequence). The CDR3 sequence is CASSLAVGGRETQYF. The CDR3 coding sequence is TGTGCCAGCAGCTTAGCGGTTGGGGGCCGGGAGACCCAGTACTTC.

In its sample, this clone was seen a few times. The rearrangement uses TRBV29-1 and TRBJ2-1; TRBD2 aligns across 7 bases. The CDR3 is made up of 14 amino acids. In germline, CDR1 is SQVTM, CDR2 ANQGSEA. J lost 4 bases, V lost 6 bases, and 9 bases had no gene match. CDR3: CSVVERGPYNEQFF. As DNA, the CDR3 is TGCAGCGTGGTAGAGCGGGGACCTTACAATGAGCAGTTCTTC.

The gene calls are TRBV30 and TRBJ2-2; TRBD2 might be the D (6 bases). CDR1 is GTSNPN and CDR2 is SVGIG in the germline V gene (reference sequence). Trimming took off 0 bases at V and 0 bases at J, with 8 bases between the two ends. The CDR3 length is 15 residues. Here the CDR3 reads CAWSVAGPNTGELFF. CDR3 sequence (DNA): TGTGCCTGGAGTGTAGCGGGCCCGAACACCGGGGAGCTGTTTTTT.

The chain has TRBV4-1 and TRBJ2-1; TRBD2 agrees at 7 bases. Losses at the gene ends were 4 bases for V and 0 bases for J; bases not matched to a gene: 15. The CDR3 is 19 amino acids. The germline gives CDR1 MGHRA, CDR2 YSYEKL. The CDR3 is CASSLPSRGGQSSYNEQFF. For the CDR3, the DNA is TGCGCCAGCAGCCTCCCAAGCCGCGGGGGTCAAAGCTCCTACAATGAGCAGTTCTTC.

This clone has more than one count but fewer than ten. The chain joins TRBV4-3 to TRBJ1-4, with D perhaps matching TRBD1 (5 bases). Trimming stripped 3 bases from V and 11 bases from J, with 16 bases between. Germline loops: CDR1 LGHNA, CDR2 YSLEER. This CDR3 comprises 14 residues. This CDR3 reads CASSQEDSEGKLFF. CDR3 nucleotide sequence: TGCGCCAGCAGCCAGGAAGACAGTGAAGGGAAACTGTTTTTT.